The clone carrying this T cell receptor (beta chain) appeared a few times. This sample is part of a study of blood T cell repertoires in COVID-19. Study in general: Specimens from acute and convalescent COVID-19 originated in the United States, Italy and Spain. Sample material is recorded as cDNA or gDNA derived from T cells, B-cell-depleted T cells, or PBMCs.

The CDR3 has 16 residues. Germline values: CDR1 MGHDK, CDR2 SYGVNS. J lost 2 bases, V lost 4 bases, and 5 bases had no gene match. As originally analysed: Amplification of reference gene primers provided the estimated nucleated cell counts. TCRdb's table, derived via immunoSEQ multiplex PCR, lists solely in-frame clones and lacks some. V and J calls and clone size are as listed in that table; D and trimming were resolved from the DNA. The sample records approximately 260,000 clones, about nine tenths being singletons. This chain uses TRBV25-1 with TRBJ1-5; 10 bases are a match to TRBD1. Sequencing used peripheral blood. The sequence derives from a man aged 60 to 75 who had recovered from COVID-19. The CDR3 DNA reads TGTGCCAGCAGTGGCCCCGGGACAGGGGGCAATCAGCCCCAGCATTTT. Protein product: CASSGPGTGGNQPQHF.